This entry lists 27 T cell receptor beta chains sequenced from one sample in a study of response to subunit inactivated influenza vaccine. TCRdb analysed the RT-PCR reads with MiXCR anew, one entry per CDR3 protein. There are more than 700,000 distinct CDR3 sequences in the sample; roughly 20% occur only once, and around 9.6% lies in the top ten. Sequencing was performed on PBMCs from blood, taken roughly 5 days after vaccination. Receptors originate from a man over 45 who received an inactivated influenza vaccine.

This clonotype was counted only a few times. J is TRBJ2-7 and V is TRBV20-1; 8 bases agree with TRBD2. CDR3 length: 14 amino acids. Germline CDR1 DFQATT, CDR2 SNEGSKA (reference sequence). V lost 5 bases to trimming and J lost 3 bases; unmatched junction nucleotides: 9. CDR3 in DNA: TGCAGTGCTCCGGCTAGCGGGCGAGTCTACGAGCAGTACTTC. Protein: CSAPASGRVYEQYF.

The sample holds a few counts of this clonotype. This sequence joins TRBV4-3 and TRBJ1-2; 7 positions match TRBD1. V lost 0 bases to trimming and J lost 4 bases; unmatched junction nucleotides: 8. Germline assignment: CDR1 LGHNA and CDR2 YSLEER. The CDR3 sequence is 16 residues long. The DNA of the CDR3 is TGCGCCAGCAGCCAAGATCTGGGACAGAACGGCTATGGCTACACCTTC. Encoded protein: CASSQDLGQNGYGYTF.

This clonotype was found many times. V usage is TRBV6-5 and J usage is TRBJ1-5; D unresolved. Germline CDR1 is MNHEY and CDR2 is SVGAGI. V was trimmed by 0 bases and J by 0 bases, leaving 15 bases between them. The CDR3 is made up of 18 amino acids. Here the CDR3 reads CASSYSLLGGHSNQPQHF. The CDR3 DNA follows: TGTGCCAGCAGTTACTCCTTACTGGGTGGCCATAGCAATCAGCCCCAGCATTTT.

This clonotype was seen a handful of times. V usage is TRBV6-2 or TRBV6-3 and J usage is TRBJ2-1; maybe TRBD2 (6 bases). The CDR3 runs 14 residues. The V and J ends lost 7 bases and 4 bases respectively, with 14 bases between them. CDR1 MNHEY and CDR2 SVGEGT come from the germline V gene. The DNA for the CDR3 is TGTGCCAGCACCACACCGGGACTTTACAATGAGCAGTTCTTC. Amino acids: CASTTPGLYNEQFF.

This chain's CDR3 is CSASRGASLNQPQHF. CDR3 coding DNA: TGCAGTGCTTCGAGAGGCGCGAGTTTGAATCAGCCCCAGCATTTT. The V and J genes are TRBV20-1 and TRBJ1-5; D call uncertain. Trimming cost V 5 bases and J 4 bases, with 18 bases left between them. From germline, CDR1 is DFQATT and CDR2 SNEGSKA (reference sequence). The CDR3 consists of 15 residues.

The J gene is TRBJ2-1, the V gene TRBV27, with TRBD2 as a possible D gene (6 bases). Germline V gene sequence: CDR1 MNHEY, CDR2 SMNVEV (reference sequence). Trimming left V 6 bases short and J 2 bases short, with 11 bases between. The CDR3 loop spans 14 amino acids. CDR3 amino acids: CASRGLGPYNEQFF. Here the CDR3 DNA reads TGTGCCAGCAGGGGACTGGGGCCCTACAATGAGCAGTTCTTC.

This clonotype was recorded a few times. The chain has TRBV10-2 and TRBJ1-1; no firm D call. This CDR3 region has 14 residues. Trimming stripped 0 bases from V and 4 bases from J, with 9 bases between. From germline, CDR1 is WSHSY and CDR2 SAAADI. The DNA for the CDR3 is TGCGCCAGCAGTGAGTCAGTGGGGAGCACTGAAGCTTTCTTT. Protein product: CASSESVGSTEAFF.

The chain recombines TRBV7-2 with TRBJ2-2, with TRBD2 matching 8 bases. Germline lookup yields CDR1 SGHTA and CDR2 FQGNSA. This CDR3 region has 13 residues. The CDR3 DNA follows: TGTGCTGCGGCGGGAGGCTCCACCGGGGAGCTGTTTTTT. This translates into CAAAGGSTGELFF.

The rearrangement joins TRBV5-1 to TRBJ1-6; D gene uncertain. Germline V gives CDR1 SGHRS, CDR2 YFSETQ. The CDR3 totals 16 residues. With 0 bases removed from V and 0 bases from J, the gap between germline ends came to 7 bases. In DNA, the CDR3 is TGCGCCAGCAGCTTGGGACCTAGCTCCTATAATTCACCCCTCCACTTT. It codes for CASSLGPSSYNSPLHF.

This clonotype occurred a few times. The chain links TRBV29-1 to TRBJ2-7; TRBD1 might be the D (6 bases). CDR3 length equals 14 residues. CDR1 and CDR2 from the germline V gene are SQVTM and ANQGSEA. Deletions cut 7 bases from V and 2 bases from J, with 18 bases between. This CDR3 reads CSAIKWDKPYEQYF. The CDR3 DNA reads as TGCAGCGCCATTAAGTGGGACAAGCCCTACGAGCAGTACTTC.

The chain combines TRBV4-2 with TRBJ1-1; D is undetermined. The CDR3 is 12 residues long. With 4 bases removed from V and 9 bases from J, the gap between germline ends came to 12 bases. Germline V gene lookup returns CDR1 LGHNA and CDR2 YNFKEQ. CDR3 DNA sequence: TGTGCCAGCAGCCCGAAGGCCCACCAAGCTTTCTTT. Its protein is CASSPKAHQAFF.

The V and J genes are TRBV24-1 and TRBJ2-1; D unresolved. In germline, CDR1 is KGHDR, CDR2 SFDVKD. V was cut by 0 bases and J by 8 bases, with 4 bases left in between. This CDR3 has 12 residues. The CDR3: CATSDLPYEQFF. The CDR3 region has the DNA TGTGCCACCAGTGATTTGCCATATGAGCAGTTCTTC.

This clonotype was seen a handful of times. The rearrangement joins TRBV5-5 to TRBJ2-5, with D tentatively TRBD1 (7 bases). Trimming stripped 4 bases from V and 2 bases from J, with 15 bases between. The CDR3 sequence is 15 residues long. Per germline, CDR1 SGHKS and CDR2 YYEKEE (reference sequence). The CDR3 nucleotides are TGTGCCAGCAGCACCGGCAGGGGGGAACAAGAGACCCAGTACTTC. Its protein is CASSTGRGEQETQYF.

This clonotype was observed a handful of times. The gene calls are TRBV6-5 and TRBJ1-2; TRBD1 aligns across 10 bases. CDR3 size: 18 residues. V lost 2 bases and J lost 0; bases outside the gene matches: 9. The V gene's germline CDR1 is MNHEY and CDR2 SVGAGI. Here the CDR3 reads CASSYLSGTGAPNYGYTF. The CDR3 DNA reads as TGTGCCAGCAGTTACCTCTCCGGGACAGGGGCCCCTAACTATGGCTACACCTTC.

This sequence joins TRBV9 and TRBJ2-2; D may be TRBD2 (6 bases). Trimming removed 3 bases at V and 5 bases at J, with 11 bases between. CDR1 is SGDLS, CDR2 YYNGEE, per germline. CDR3 size: 14 residues. The CDR3 coding sequence is TGTGCCAGCAGCGGGGTGGAGGGGACCGGGGAGCTGTTTTTT. Protein sequence: CASSGVEGTGELFF.

The rearrangement uses TRBV7-2 and TRBJ2-7; 10 bases agree with TRBD2. CDR3 size: 14 residues. Losses at the gene ends were 3 bases for V and 5 bases for J; bases not matched to a gene: 4. The germline V gene encodes CDR1 SGHTA and CDR2 FQGNSA. CDR3 amino acids: CASSFHGTSDEQYF. In DNA form, the CDR3 reads TGTGCCAGCAGCTTTCACGGGACTAGCGACGAGCAGTACTTC.

This CDR3 reads CAISESRTEAYNEQFF. CDR3 nucleotides: TGTGCCATCAGTGAATCCCGGACAGAAGCCTACAATGAGCAGTTCTTC. The chain has TRBV10-3 and TRBJ2-1; D perhaps matches TRBD1 (6 bases). CDR1 ENHRY and CDR2 SYGVKD come from the germline V gene. The CDR3 spans 16 residues. Trimming left V 3 bases short and J 2 bases short, with 14 bases between.

Only a few counts were recorded for this clonotype. The gene calls are TRBV6-2 or TRBV6-3 and TRBJ2-7; TRBD1 agrees at 8 bases. Germline CDR1 and CDR2: MNHEY and SVGEGT. The CDR3 is 17 amino acids. J gave up 2 bases and V 0 bases, and 9 bases lay outside the gene matches. The chain's CDR3 is CASSYSGDRTPTYEQYF. CDR3 nucleotide sequence: TGTGCCAGCAGTTACTCGGGGGACAGGACCCCTACCTACGAGCAGTACTTC.

This rearrangement joins TRBV2 to TRBJ2-7; 7 bases match TRBD2. V shed 6 bases and J 3 bases; nucleotides not matched to a gene: 5. Germline V gives CDR1 SNHLY, CDR2 FYNNEI. CDR3 length: 13 amino acids. Here the CDR3 DNA reads TGTGCCAGCAGCGGGGGAGGGTTCTACGAGCAGTACTTC. Translating gives CASSGGGFYEQYF.

The chain is built from TRBV4-1 and TRBJ2-1, with D hard to call. Germline V lookup: CDR1 MGHRA, CDR2 YSYEKL. The CDR3 length is 12 residues. Between the trimmed V and J ends, which lost 2 bases and 6 bases, there was a span of 5 bases. CDR3 sequence (DNA): TGCGCCAGCAGCCAAATCGGCAATGAGCAGTTCTTC. Its translation: CASSQIGNEQFF.

This chain uses TRBV29-1 with TRBJ1-2, with TRBD1 identical over 8 bases. The V and J ends lost 6 bases and 5 bases, in that order; junction bases with no gene match: 8. The CDR3 covers 13 residues. Germline V gene data show CDR1 as SQVTM and CDR2 as ANQGSEA. The CDR3 DNA reads as TGCAGCGTCGGATTGGACAGGGTTTATGGCTACACCTTC. It yields the protein CSVGLDRVYGYTF.

V gene TRBV10-3 combines with J gene TRBJ2-2, with a tentative D call TRBD1 (6 bases). Trimming shortened V by 9 bases and J by 0 bases, and 11 bases separated the two germline ends. Germline V gene data show CDR1 as ENHRY and CDR2 as SYGVKD. This CDR3 is built from 14 residues. The CDR3 nucleotides are TGTGCCATACGGGACAAAGCGAACACCGGGGAGCTGTTTTTT. This sequence encodes CAIRDKANTGELFF.

This clonotype was seen more than once but under ten times. J is TRBJ1-1 and V is TRBV6-4, with unresolved D. The V end lost 2 bases, the J end lost 7 bases, and 2 bases lay between the germline ends. The germline V gene has CDR1 MRHNA and CDR2 SNTAGT. CDR3 length equals 10 residues. The CDR3 DNA sequence: TGTGCCAGCAGTGACCATGAAGCTTTCTTT. This translates into CASSDHEAFF.

This clonotype was detected only a few times. The chain joins TRBV19 to TRBJ2-1; D is tentatively TRBD1 or TRBD2 (5 bases each). CDR1 is LNHDA, CDR2 SQIVND, per germline (reference sequence). This CDR3 is built from 15 residues. V shed 3 bases and J shed 8 bases, with 17 bases lying between them. CDR3 sequence (DNA): TGTGCCAGTAGTATTGGGGCTAGCTTAAGGGATGAGCAGTTCTTC. Encoded protein: CASSIGASLRDEQFF.

This clonotype was observed once. The junction differs from germline at one of its ends, possibly a read error. V and J are TRBV6-1 and TRBJ2-1, with D perhaps matching TRBD2 (7 bases). The CDR3 contains 15 residues. The germline CDR1 and CDR2 sequences are MNHNS and SASEGT. This chain's CDR3 is CASSRWGGPYSEQFF. The CDR3 region has the DNA TGTGCCAGCAGCCGTTGGGGGGGGCCCTACAGTGAGCAGTTCTTC.

The chain is built from TRBV5-1 and TRBJ2-1, with D tentatively TRBD2 (6 bases). Germline V lookup: CDR1 SGHRS, CDR2 YFSETQ. V lost 5 bases, J lost 8 bases, and 23 bases lay in between. This CDR3 region has 16 residues. In nucleotides, the CDR3 is TGCGCCAGCAGGCAAGACTTCGGGGGACCGGGCTATGAGCAGTTCTTC. It is translated as CASRQDFGGPGYEQFF.

Points on this clonotype: A read error may produce the germline difference seen at one junction end. The genes are TRBV7-8 and TRBJ2-3, with D possibly being TRBD2 (6 bases). This CDR3 has 13 residues. Germline CDR1 is SGHVS and CDR2 is FQNEAQ. CDR3 residues: CTSSLAASDTQYF. Here the CDR3 DNA reads TGTACCAGCAGCTTAGCGGCCTCAGATACGCAGTATTTT.